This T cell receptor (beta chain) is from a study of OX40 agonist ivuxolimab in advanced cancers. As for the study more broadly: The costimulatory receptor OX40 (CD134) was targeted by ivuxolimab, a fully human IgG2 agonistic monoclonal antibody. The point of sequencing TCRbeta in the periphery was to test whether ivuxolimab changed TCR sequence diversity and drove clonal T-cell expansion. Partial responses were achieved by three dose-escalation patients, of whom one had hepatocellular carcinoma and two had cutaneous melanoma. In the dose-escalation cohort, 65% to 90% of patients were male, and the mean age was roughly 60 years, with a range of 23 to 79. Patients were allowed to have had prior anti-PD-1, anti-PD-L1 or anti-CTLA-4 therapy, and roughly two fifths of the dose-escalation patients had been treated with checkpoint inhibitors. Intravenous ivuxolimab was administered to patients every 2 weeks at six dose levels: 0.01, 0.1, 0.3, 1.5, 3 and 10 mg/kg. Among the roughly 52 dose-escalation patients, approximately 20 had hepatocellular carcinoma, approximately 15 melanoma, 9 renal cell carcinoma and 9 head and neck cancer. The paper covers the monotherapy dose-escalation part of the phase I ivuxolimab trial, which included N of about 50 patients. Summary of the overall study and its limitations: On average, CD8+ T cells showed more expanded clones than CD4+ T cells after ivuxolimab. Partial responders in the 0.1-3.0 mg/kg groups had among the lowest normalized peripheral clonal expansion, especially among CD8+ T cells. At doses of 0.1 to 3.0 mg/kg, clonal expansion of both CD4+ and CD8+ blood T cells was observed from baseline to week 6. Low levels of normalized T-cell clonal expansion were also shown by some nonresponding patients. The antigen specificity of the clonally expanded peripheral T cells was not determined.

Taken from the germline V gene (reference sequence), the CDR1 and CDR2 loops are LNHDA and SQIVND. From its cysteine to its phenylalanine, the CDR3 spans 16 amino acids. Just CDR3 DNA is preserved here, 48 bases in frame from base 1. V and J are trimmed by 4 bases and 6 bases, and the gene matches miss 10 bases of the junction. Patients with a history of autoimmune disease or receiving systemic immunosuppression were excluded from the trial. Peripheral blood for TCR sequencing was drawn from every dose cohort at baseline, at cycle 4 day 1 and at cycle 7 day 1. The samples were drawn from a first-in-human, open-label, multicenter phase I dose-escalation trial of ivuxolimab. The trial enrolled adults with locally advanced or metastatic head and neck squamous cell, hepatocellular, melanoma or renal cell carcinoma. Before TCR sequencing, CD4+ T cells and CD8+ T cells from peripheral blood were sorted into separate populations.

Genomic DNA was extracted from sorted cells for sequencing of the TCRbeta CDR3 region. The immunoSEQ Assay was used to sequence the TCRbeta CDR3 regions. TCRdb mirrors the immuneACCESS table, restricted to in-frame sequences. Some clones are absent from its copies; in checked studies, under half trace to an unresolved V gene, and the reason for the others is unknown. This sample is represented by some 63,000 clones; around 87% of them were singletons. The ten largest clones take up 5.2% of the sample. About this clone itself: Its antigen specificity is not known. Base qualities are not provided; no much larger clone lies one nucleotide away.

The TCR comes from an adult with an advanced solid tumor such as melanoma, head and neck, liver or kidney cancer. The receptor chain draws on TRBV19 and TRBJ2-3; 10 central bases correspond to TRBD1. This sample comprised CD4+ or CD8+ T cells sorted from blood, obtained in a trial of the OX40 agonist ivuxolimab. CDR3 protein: CASSTPRDRGRDTQYF. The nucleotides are TGTGCCAGTAGTACCCCTAGGGACAGGGGAAGGGATACGCAGTATTTT.